Below are 4 T cell receptor beta chains sequenced from a single sample in a study of blood T cells in healthy people across ages. Primers used in a second PCR of roughly 6 to 12 cycles were a sample-barcoded 5' primer and a J-beta primer mix. TCRdb itself ran the 5' RACE reads through MiXCR, one entry per CDR3 protein. The sample lists 650,000 to 800,000 distinct CDR3 sequences, under 45% occurring once. Sequencing was done on a sample of blood. The receptor set was obtained from a man aged 60 to 75 in good health.

This chain uses TRBV12-5 with TRBJ1-1; D unclear. CDR3 size: 18 residues. V was trimmed by 2 bases and J by 0 bases, leaving 19 bases between them. Germline V gene sequence: CDR1 LGHNT, CDR2 FRNRAP. The CDR3 reads CASGLPGRIGNLNTEAFF. As DNA, the CDR3 is TGTGCTAGTGGTTTGCCAGGACGGATTGGCAATCTGAACACTGAAGCTTTCTTT.

The CDR3 DNA reads as TGCGCCAGCAGCCAAGACGGCAGTTGGGCAGAAAAACTGTTTTTT. Encoded protein: CASSQDGSWAEKLFF. This sequence joins TRBV4-1 and TRBJ1-4, with D unresolved. The germline gives CDR1 MGHRA, CDR2 YSYEKL. Trimming shortened V by 0 bases and J by 8 bases, and 13 bases separated the two germline ends. This CDR3 has 15 residues.

V and J are TRBV12-3 or TRBV12-4 and TRBJ2-3, with 12 bases matching TRBD2. With V trimmed by 6 bases and J by 6 bases, 7 bases remained unmatched. CDR3 size: 15 residues. CDR3 sequence (DNA): TGTGCCAGCAGGCCTCTAGCGGGGGGGCTTGATACGCAGTATTTT. Translating gives CASRPLAGGLDTQYF.

The chain recombines TRBV6-1 with TRBJ1-2, with TRBD1 as a possible D gene (6 bases). Trimming left V 7 bases short and J 4 bases short, with 22 bases between. Germline V gives CDR1 MNHNS, CDR2 SASEGT. The CDR3 totals 16 residues. Here the CDR3 DNA reads TGTGCCAGCACGGAACGCGCACAGGGAACTGTCTATGGCTACACCTTC. Translation: CASTERAQGTVYGYTF.